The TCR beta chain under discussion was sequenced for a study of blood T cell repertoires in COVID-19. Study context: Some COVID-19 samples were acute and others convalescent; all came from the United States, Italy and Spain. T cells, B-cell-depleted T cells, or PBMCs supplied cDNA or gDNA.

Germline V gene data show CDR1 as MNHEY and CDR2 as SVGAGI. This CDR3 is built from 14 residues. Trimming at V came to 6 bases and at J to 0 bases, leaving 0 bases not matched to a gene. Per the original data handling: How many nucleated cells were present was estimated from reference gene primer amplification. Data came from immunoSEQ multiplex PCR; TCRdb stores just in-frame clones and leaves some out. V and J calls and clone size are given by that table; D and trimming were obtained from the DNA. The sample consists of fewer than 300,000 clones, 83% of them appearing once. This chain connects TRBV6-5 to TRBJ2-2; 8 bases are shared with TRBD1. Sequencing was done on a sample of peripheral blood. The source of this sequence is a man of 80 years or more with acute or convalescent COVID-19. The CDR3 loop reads CASRDRANTGELFF. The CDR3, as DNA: TGTGCCAGCAGGGACAGGGCGAACACCGGGGAGCTGTTTTTT.